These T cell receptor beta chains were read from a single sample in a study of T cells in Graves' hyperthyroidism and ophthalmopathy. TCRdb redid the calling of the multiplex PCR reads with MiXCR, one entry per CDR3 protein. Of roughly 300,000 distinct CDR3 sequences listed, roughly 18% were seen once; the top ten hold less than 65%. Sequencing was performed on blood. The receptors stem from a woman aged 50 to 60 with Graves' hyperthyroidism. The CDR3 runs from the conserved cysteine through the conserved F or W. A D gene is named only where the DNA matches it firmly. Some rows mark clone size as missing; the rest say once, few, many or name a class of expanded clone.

cdr3_aa: CASSSQRTFGELFF
cdr3_nt: TGTGCCAGCAGCTCCCAACGGACCTTTGGGGAGCTGTTTTTT
clone_size: -
d_call: -
j_call: TRBJ2-2
v_call: TRBV7-2

cdr3_aa: CASSLNGSPNSPPHF
cdr3_nt: TGTGCCAGCAGTTTAAATGGGAGCCCTAATTCACCCCCCCACTTT
clone_size: -
d_call: -
j_call: TRBJ1-6
v_call: TRBV12-3/TRBV12-4

cdr3_aa: CASSPGGGLDTQYF
cdr3_nt: TGTGCCAGCTCACCGGGAGGAGGGCTCGATACGCAGTATTTT
clone_size: many
d_call: -
j_call: TRBJ2-3
v_call: TRBV18

cdr3_aa: CASSPARVTSLTDTQYF
cdr3_nt: TGTGCCAGCAGCCCCGCTCGAGTTACGAGTCTCACAGATACGCAGTATTTT
clone_size: many
d_call: -
j_call: TRBJ2-3
v_call: TRBV7-8

cdr3_aa: CASSSGLSGANVLTF
cdr3_nt: TGTGCCAGCAGTAGTGGACTTTCTGGGGCCAACGTCCTGACTTTC
clone_size: few
d_call: -
j_call: TRBJ2-6
v_call: TRBV6-1

cdr3_aa: CASSPGHLLPSGANVLTF
cdr3_nt: TGTGCCAGCAGCCCAGGACACTTACTTCCTTCTGGGGCCAACGTCCTGACTTTC
clone_size: few
d_call: -
j_call: TRBJ2-6
v_call: TRBV9

cdr3_aa: CASSSGTGHYNSPLHF
cdr3_nt: TGTGCCAGCAGTTCTGGGACAGGACACTATAATTCACCCCTCCACTTT
clone_size: -
d_call: TRBD1
j_call: TRBJ1-6
v_call: TRBV28

cdr3_aa: CASSVSGVEAFF
cdr3_nt: TGCGCCAGCAGCGTCTCAGGGGTTGAAGCTTTCTTT
clone_size: many
d_call: -
j_call: TRBJ1-1
v_call: TRBV5-1

cdr3_aa: CASSQRASGYNEQFF
cdr3_nt: TGTGCCAGCAGCCAACGGGCTAGCGGATACAATGAGCAGTTCTTC
clone_size: few
d_call: TRBD2
j_call: TRBJ2-1
v_call: TRBV4-2

cdr3_aa: CASSEGLWLVSYEQYF
cdr3_nt: TGCGCCAGCAGTGAGGGGTTGTGGCTCGTGTCCTACGAGCAGTACTTC
clone_size: -
d_call: -
j_call: TRBJ2-7
v_call: TRBV10-2

cdr3_aa: CASSERSRSTDTQYF
cdr3_nt: TGTGCCAGCAGTGAACGATCTAGAAGCACAGATACGCAGTATTTT
clone_size: many
d_call: -
j_call: TRBJ2-3
v_call: TRBV6-1

cdr3_aa: CASSSGQGDTDTQYF
cdr3_nt: TGTGCCAGCAGCTCTGGACAGGGTGACACAGATACGCAGTATTTT
clone_size: many
d_call: TRBD1
j_call: TRBJ2-3
v_call: TRBV11-2

cdr3_aa: CSVVDRGFAGELFF
cdr3_nt: TGCAGCGTTGTGGACAGGGGTTTTGCCGGGGAGCTGTTTTTT
clone_size: -
d_call: TRBD1
j_call: TRBJ2-2
v_call: TRBV29-1

cdr3_aa: CASSSRGSQYF
cdr3_nt: TGTGCCAGCAGTTCGCGGGGAAGCCAGTATTTT
clone_size: many
d_call: -
j_call: TRBJ2-3
v_call: TRBV12-3/TRBV12-4

cdr3_aa: CASSAGTGMNYGYTF
cdr3_nt: TGTGCCAGCAGTGCCGGGACAGGGATGAACTATGGCTACACCTTC
clone_size: -
d_call: TRBD1
j_call: TRBJ1-2
v_call: TRBV27

cdr3_aa: CASSQGGTIREQYF
cdr3_nt: TGTGCCAGCAGCCAAGGAGGGACCATCCGCGAGCAGTACTTC
clone_size: many
d_call: -
j_call: TRBJ2-7
v_call: TRBV3-1

cdr3_aa: CASSSPSAGFSYNEQFF
cdr3_nt: TGCGCCAGCAGCTCCCCTTCGGCGGGGTTTTCCTACAATGAGCAGTTCTTC
clone_size: many
d_call: -
j_call: TRBJ2-1
v_call: TRBV5-1

cdr3_aa: CSARVASGSFGDTQYF
cdr3_nt: TGCAGTGCTAGAGTGGCTAGCGGGAGTTTTGGAGATACGCAGTATTTT
clone_size: few
d_call: TRBD2
j_call: TRBJ2-3
v_call: TRBV20-1

cdr3_aa: CSATPRLGQPHEQYF
cdr3_nt: TGCAGTGCCACCCCCCGCCTGGGACAGCCCCACGAGCAGTACTTC
clone_size: -
d_call: TRBD1
j_call: TRBJ2-7
v_call: TRBV20-1

cdr3_aa: CASSLGPQRGSPLHF
cdr3_nt: TGTGCCAGCAGTTTAGGCCCCCAAAGGGGTTCACCCCTCCACTTT
clone_size: few
d_call: -
j_call: TRBJ1-6
v_call: TRBV28

cdr3_aa: CASSQAGSEELFF
cdr3_nt: TGTGCCAGCAGCCAAGCGGGTAGTGAGGAGCTGTTTTTT
clone_size: few
d_call: -
j_call: TRBJ2-2
v_call: TRBV7-6

cdr3_aa: CASSLATHTDTQYF
cdr3_nt: TGCGCCAGCAGCTTGGCCACCCACACAGATACGCAGTATTTT
clone_size: -
d_call: -
j_call: TRBJ2-3
v_call: TRBV5-1

cdr3_aa: CASSQELAGGETQYF
cdr3_nt: TGCGCCAGCAGCCAAGAGCTAGCGGGAGGCGAGACCCAGTACTTC
clone_size: few
d_call: TRBD2
j_call: TRBJ2-5
v_call: TRBV4-1

cdr3_aa: CSATPQRNYGYTF
cdr3_nt: TGCAGTGCCACGCCTCAGAGAAACTATGGCTACACCTTC
clone_size: -
d_call: -
j_call: TRBJ1-2
v_call: TRBV20-1

cdr3_aa: CATGLQATGELFF
cdr3_nt: TGTGCCACCGGGCTTCAGGCAACCGGGGAGCTGTTTTTT
clone_size: -
d_call: -
j_call: TRBJ2-2
v_call: TRBV19

cdr3_aa: CASSGGTGMNTEAFF
cdr3_nt: TGTGCCAGCAGTGGGGGGACAGGGATGAACACTGAAGCTTTCTTT
clone_size: -
d_call: TRBD1
j_call: TRBJ1-1
v_call: TRBV6-1

cdr3_aa: CASSPGTKETQYF
cdr3_nt: TGTGCCAGCTCACCAGGGACCAAAGAGACCCAGTACTTC
clone_size: many
d_call: -
j_call: TRBJ2-5
v_call: TRBV18

cdr3_aa: CSVGTSGTTDTQYF
cdr3_nt: TGCAGCGTTGGGACTAGCGGGACCACAGATACGCAGTATTTT
clone_size: few
d_call: TRBD2
j_call: TRBJ2-3
v_call: TRBV29-1

cdr3_aa: CASSFETSVAYNEQFF
cdr3_nt: TGTGCCAGCAGTTTCGAAACTAGCGTGGCCTACAATGAGCAGTTCTTC
clone_size: many
d_call: TRBD2
j_call: TRBJ2-1
v_call: TRBV27

cdr3_aa: CASSPSGPVYEQYF
cdr3_nt: TGTGCCAGCAGCCCTAGCGGTCCCGTCTACGAGCAGTACTTC
clone_size: -
d_call: TRBD2
j_call: TRBJ2-7
v_call: TRBV9

cdr3_aa: CASSGAGTGGLNEQFF
cdr3_nt: TGTGCCAGCAGCGGTGCCGGGACAGGGGGCCTTAATGAGCAGTTCTTC
clone_size: few
d_call: TRBD1
j_call: TRBJ2-1
v_call: TRBV2

cdr3_aa: CASSELEAAKAFF
cdr3_nt: TGTGCCAGCAGTGAATTGGAGGCAGCGAAAGCTTTCTTT
clone_size: many
d_call: -
j_call: TRBJ1-1
v_call: TRBV2

cdr3_aa: CSASDRATEAFF
cdr3_nt: TGCAGTGCTTCTGACAGGGCCACTGAAGCTTTCTTT
clone_size: -
d_call: TRBD1
j_call: TRBJ1-1
v_call: TRBV20-1

cdr3_aa: CASAEDRLSTDTQYF
cdr3_nt: TGTGCCAGCGCCGAGGACAGGCTGAGCACAGATACGCAGTATTTT
clone_size: many
d_call: TRBD1
j_call: TRBJ2-3
v_call: TRBV2

cdr3_aa: CASSSSQGAQEQYF
cdr3_nt: TGTGCCAGCAGTTCCTCACAGGGGGCGCAGGAGCAGTACTTC
clone_size: many
d_call: TRBD1
j_call: TRBJ2-7
v_call: TRBV28

cdr3_aa: CASSQGIASQETQYF
cdr3_nt: TGTGCCAGCAGCCAGGGGATAGCGAGTCAAGAGACCCAGTACTTC
clone_size: many
d_call: -
j_call: TRBJ2-5
v_call: TRBV3-1

cdr3_aa: CSATRPGGDYGYTF
cdr3_nt: TGCAGTGCTACCCGGCCAGGGGGTGATTATGGCTACACCTTC
clone_size: few
d_call: TRBD1
j_call: TRBJ1-2
v_call: TRBV20-1

cdr3_aa: CAWTQGNQPQHF
cdr3_nt: TGTGCCTGGACCCAGGGGAATCAGCCCCAGCATTTT
clone_size: few
d_call: -
j_call: TRBJ1-5
v_call: TRBV30

cdr3_aa: CASRGQEKEKLFF
cdr3_nt: TGCGCCAGCCGAGGACAGGAGAAGGAAAAACTGTTTTTT
clone_size: few
d_call: TRBD1
j_call: TRBJ1-4
v_call: TRBV5-1

cdr3_aa: CASSLGGRANYGYTF
cdr3_nt: TGTGCCAGCAGTTTGGGGGGCAGGGCAAACTATGGCTACACCTTC
clone_size: -
d_call: -
j_call: TRBJ1-2
v_call: TRBV28

cdr3_aa: CASSLGAGNEQFF
cdr3_nt: TGTGCCAGCAGCTTAGGGGCTGGGAATGAGCAGTTCTTC
clone_size: many
d_call: -
j_call: TRBJ2-1
v_call: TRBV11-2

cdr3_aa: CASSLSGGRADTQYF
cdr3_nt: TGTGCCAGCAGCCTTAGCGGGGGGAGGGCAGATACGCAGTATTTT
clone_size: -
d_call: TRBD2
j_call: TRBJ2-3
v_call: TRBV27

cdr3_aa: CAWSGPGQGGYNEQFF
cdr3_nt: TGTGCCTGGAGTGGACCGGGACAAGGAGGATACAATGAGCAGTTCTTC
clone_size: few
d_call: -
j_call: TRBJ2-1
v_call: TRBV30

cdr3_aa: CASSLRESGNTIYF
cdr3_nt: TGTGCCAGTAGTCTCAGGGAATCTGGAAACACCATATATTTT
clone_size: few
d_call: -
j_call: TRBJ1-3
v_call: TRBV19

cdr3_aa: CASSLSNGARTENIQYF
cdr3_nt: TGCGCCAGCAGCTTATCCAATGGCGCTAGGACAGAAAACATTCAGTACTTC
clone_size: few
d_call: -
j_call: TRBJ2-4
v_call: TRBV5-1

cdr3_aa: CASSPQDRYSGNTIYF
cdr3_nt: TGTGCCAGTAGTCCACAGGACCGTTACTCTGGAAACACCATATATTTT
clone_size: -
d_call: -
j_call: TRBJ1-3
v_call: TRBV19

cdr3_aa: CASSFGDRGTYEQYF
cdr3_nt: TGTGCCAGCAGCTTTGGAGACAGGGGGACCTACGAGCAGTACTTC
clone_size: -
d_call: TRBD1
j_call: TRBJ2-7
v_call: TRBV5-6

cdr3_aa: CASSLLGTSGSTDTQYF
cdr3_nt: TGTGCCAGCAGTTTACTGGGGACTAGCGGGTCCACAGATACGCAGTATTTT
clone_size: -
d_call: TRBD2
j_call: TRBJ2-3
v_call: TRBV12-3/TRBV12-4

cdr3_aa: CATSRDRGGRDEQYF
cdr3_nt: TGTGCCACCAGCAGAGATCGTGGGGGAAGGGATGAGCAGTACTTC
clone_size: -
d_call: -
j_call: TRBJ2-7
v_call: TRBV15

cdr3_aa: CASSAGGGANQPQHF
cdr3_nt: TGTGCCAGCAGCGCGGGAGGGGGGGCGAATCAGCCCCAGCATTTT
clone_size: -
d_call: -
j_call: TRBJ1-5
v_call: TRBV9

cdr3_aa: CASSFDIKYGYTF
cdr3_nt: TGCGCCAGCAGTTTTGACATTAAGTATGGCTACACCTTC
clone_size: few
d_call: -
j_call: TRBJ1-2
v_call: TRBV5-1

cdr3_aa: CSVLPRTSGRIYNEQFF
cdr3_nt: TGCAGCGTCCTACCCAGGACTAGCGGGAGAATCTACAATGAGCAGTTCTTC
clone_size: once
d_call: TRBD2
j_call: TRBJ2-1
v_call: TRBV29-1

cdr3_aa: CASSQDPGAGYGYTF
cdr3_nt: TGCGCCAGCAGCCAAGACCCAGGGGCGGGGTATGGCTACACCTTC
clone_size: once
d_call: -
j_call: TRBJ1-2
v_call: TRBV4-3

cdr3_aa: CASSSRRGTDNNSPLHF
cdr3_nt: TGTGCCAGCAGCTCACGAAGAGGGACAGACAATAATTCACCCCTCCACTTT
clone_size: few
d_call: TRBD1
j_call: TRBJ1-6
v_call: TRBV9